A single sample is the source of the 14 T cell receptor beta chains below, sequenced in a study of OX40 agonist ivuxolimab in advanced cancers. Method: immunoSEQ multiplex PCR; TCRdb's copy keeps in-frame clones and lacks some. The sample includes 60,000 to 95,000 clones, roughly 87% of them seen just once. This material consisted of CD4+ or CD8+ T cells sorted from blood, taken in a trial of the OX40 agonist ivuxolimab. The receptors come from an adult with an advanced solid tumor such as melanoma, head and neck, liver or kidney cancer.

This chain uses TRBV5-1 with TRBJ2-2; D gene unclear. CDR3 size: 16 residues. The germline V and J ends were trimmed by 2 bases and 1 base, with 12 bases remaining between them. Germline assignment: CDR1 SGHRS and CDR2 YFSETQ. CDR3 amino acids: CASSFFGRMNTGELFF. The CDR3, as DNA: TGCGCCAGCAGCTTTTTTGGGCGGATGAACACCGGGGAGCTGTTTTTT.

V is TRBV5-4 and J is TRBJ1-2; possible D gene TRBD1, 5 bases. Germline V gives CDR1 SGHNT, CDR2 YYREEE (reference sequence). The CDR3 runs to 15 residues. V was clipped by 2 bases and J by 4 bases, with 15 bases between them. The CDR3 reads CASSFGDFKIYGYTF. The DNA of the CDR3 is TGTGCCAGCAGCTTCGGGGACTTTAAAATCTATGGCTACACCTTC. The variable domain in full, with the rest retrieved from reference TRBV5-4 and TRBJ1-2, is ETGVTQSPTHLIKTRGQQVTLRCSSQSGHNTVSWYQQALGQGPQFIFQYYREEENGRGNFPPRFSGLQFPNYSSELNVNALELDDSALYLCASSFGDFKIYGYTFGSGTRLTVV.

V usage is TRBV13 and J usage is TRBJ2-7; 8 bases match TRBD1. Losses at the gene ends were 2 bases for V and 10 bases for J; bases not matched to a gene: 1. The CDR3 runs 11 residues. CDR1 is PRHDT, CDR2 FYEKMQ, per germline (reference sequence). CDR3 sequence reads: CASSLTGGQYF. The CDR3 DNA sequence: TGTGCCAGCAGCTTAACAGGGGGTCAGTACTTC.

The chain employs TRBV6-1 and TRBJ2-1; no definite D call. Germline V gives CDR1 MNHNS, CDR2 SASEGT. Between the trimmed V and J ends, which lost 9 bases and 7 bases, there was a span of 10 bases. The CDR3 spans 11 residues. CDR3 sequence reads: CARFRSNEQFF. CDR3 sequence (DNA): TGTGCCAGATTCCGGTCGAATGAGCAGTTCTTC.

This chain links TRBV4-1 with TRBJ1-2; D unclear. V was shortened by 0 bases and J by 2 bases, with 10 bases between the two germline ends. CDR1 is MGHRA, CDR2 YSYEKL, per germline. This CDR3 spans 15 amino acids. The CDR3 DNA follows: TGCGCCAGCAGCCAAGATCGAGACCGGAACTATGGCTACACCTTC. The encoded protein is CASSQDRDRNYGYTF.

V usage is TRBV6-1 and J usage is TRBJ2-7; D is unclear. The CDR3 spans 13 residues. Looked up from germline, CDR1 is MNHNS and CDR2 is SASEGT. V gave up 0 bases and J gave up 5 bases, with 8 bases separating them. CDR3 coding DNA: TGTGCCAGCAGTGAAGCGGGGAAGAACGAGCAGTACTTC. Amino acid sequence: CASSEAGKNEQYF.

The chain is built from TRBV4-1 and TRBJ2-3, with TRBD1 matching 12 bases. This CDR3 contains 14 residues. CDR1 is MGHRA and CDR2 is YSYEKL in the germline V gene. V shed 7 bases and J 6 bases; nucleotides not matched to a gene: 5. In DNA form, the CDR3 reads TGCGCCAGCACGGGACAGGGGGCAGGGGATACGCAGTATTTT. As protein: CASTGQGAGDTQYF.

The CDR3: CASSSRADGEAFF. CDR3 nucleotide sequence: TGTGCCAGCAGTAGTAGGGCCGACGGTGAAGCTTTCTTT. This sequence joins TRBV6-1 and TRBJ1-1; unclear D gene. Germline-derived CDR1 and CDR2 are MNHNS and SASEGT. The CDR3 contains 13 residues. Trimming removed 5 bases at V and 7 bases at J, with 14 bases between.

The chain recombines TRBV5-4 with TRBJ2-1; D remains unclear. V shed 1 base and J shed 12 bases, with 14 bases lying between them. The CDR3 is 13 residues long. Germline lookup yields CDR1 SGHNT and CDR2 YYREEE (reference sequence). The CDR3 spells CASSLPSDGLQFF. The CDR3 region has the DNA TGTGCCAGCAGCTTGCCCTCGGACGGCTTGCAGTTCTTC.

The chain has TRBV10-3 and TRBJ1-5; 9 bases line up with TRBD1. The CDR3 has 15 amino acids. Trimming at V came to 11 bases and at J to 6 bases, leaving 14 bases not matched to a gene. Germline lookup yields CDR1 ENHRY and CDR2 SYGVKD. This CDR3 reads CAAPETGGLCQPQHF. DNA of the CDR3: TGTGCCGCCCCAGAGACAGGGGGTTTATGTCAGCCCCAGCATTTT.

V gene TRBV5-1 combines with J gene TRBJ1-1, with D possibly being TRBD1 (6 bases). CDR3 length equals 14 residues. CDR1 and CDR2 (germline): SGHRS, YFSETQ. Trimming pared 5 bases from V and 3 bases from J, leaving 14 bases between. The CDR3 loop is CASRRGAGDTEAFF. For the CDR3, the DNA is TGCGCCAGCAGACGTGGCGCAGGGGACACTGAAGCTTTCTTT.

This clone was recorded once. The chain combines TRBV7-2 with TRBJ2-7; 10 nucleotides match TRBD2. Germline lookup yields CDR1 SGHTA and CDR2 FQGNSA. The CDR3 covers 15 residues. V trimming: 5 bases; J trimming: 6 bases; junction bases outside the gene matches: 10. In DNA form, the CDR3 reads TGTGCCAGCAGCACCCTCCAGCGGGGGGGCCTCGAGCAGTACTTC. Amino acid sequence: CASSTLQRGGLEQYF.

Here the CDR3 reads CASSGTYGMNTEAFF. CDR3 nucleotides: TGTGCCAGCAGCGGCACATATGGGATGAACACTGAAGCTTTCTTT. The chain joins TRBV9 to TRBJ1-1; no definite D call. The CDR3 sequence is 15 residues long. V lost 3 bases, J lost 0 bases, and 12 bases lay in between. The V gene's germline CDR1 is SGDLS and CDR2 YYNGEE.

This clone was seen only once. This same CDR3 is encoded by further DNA sequences in the sample. The chain is built from TRBV7-8 and TRBJ1-1; the D gene is possibly TRBD1 (5 bases). The CDR3 runs 15 residues. Germline CDR1 and CDR2: SGHVS and FQNEAQ. V dropped 1 base and J dropped 2 bases, with 11 bases sitting between them. Written as DNA, the CDR3 is TGTGCCAGCAGCTTAGAGGGCAGGGCTAACACTGAAGCTTTCTTT. This translates into CASSLEGRANTEAFF.